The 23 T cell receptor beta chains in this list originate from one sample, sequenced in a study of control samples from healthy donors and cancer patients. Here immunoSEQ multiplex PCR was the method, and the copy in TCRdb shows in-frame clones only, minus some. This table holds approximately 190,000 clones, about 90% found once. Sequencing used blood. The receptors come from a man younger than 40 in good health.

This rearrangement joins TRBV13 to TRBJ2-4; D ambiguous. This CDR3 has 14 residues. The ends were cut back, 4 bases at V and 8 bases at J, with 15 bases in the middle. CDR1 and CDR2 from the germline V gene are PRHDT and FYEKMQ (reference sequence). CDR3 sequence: CASSSPRAYDIQYF. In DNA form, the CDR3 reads TGTGCCAGCAGCTCCCCCCGGGCCTATGACATTCAGTACTTC.

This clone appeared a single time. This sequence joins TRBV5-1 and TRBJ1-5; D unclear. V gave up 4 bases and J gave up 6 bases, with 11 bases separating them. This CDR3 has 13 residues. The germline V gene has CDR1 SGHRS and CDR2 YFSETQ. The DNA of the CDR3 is TGCGCCAGCAGCCCGGGAGGGAGTCAGCCCCAGCATTTT. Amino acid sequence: CASSPGGSQPQHF.

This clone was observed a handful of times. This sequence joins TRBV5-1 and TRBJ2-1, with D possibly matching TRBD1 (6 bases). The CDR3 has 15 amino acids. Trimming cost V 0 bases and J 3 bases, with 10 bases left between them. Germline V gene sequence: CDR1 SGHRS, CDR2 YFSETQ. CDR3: CASSLASDSYNEQFF. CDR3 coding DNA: TGCGCCAGCAGCTTGGCCTCGGACAGCTACAATGAGCAGTTCTTC. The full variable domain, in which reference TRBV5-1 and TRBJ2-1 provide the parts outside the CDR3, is KAGVTQTPRYLIKTRGQQVTLSCSPISGHRSVSWYQQTPGQGLQFLFEYFSETQRNKGNFPGRFSGRQFSNSRSEMNVSTLELGDSALYLCASSLASDSYNEQFFGPGTRLTVL.

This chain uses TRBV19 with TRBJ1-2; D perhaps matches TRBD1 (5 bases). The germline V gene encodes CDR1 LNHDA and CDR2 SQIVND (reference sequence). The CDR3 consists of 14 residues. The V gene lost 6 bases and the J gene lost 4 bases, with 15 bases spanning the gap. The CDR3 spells CASSQQANGYGYTF. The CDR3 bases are TGTGCCAGTAGCCAACAGGCAAATGGCTATGGCTACACCTTC. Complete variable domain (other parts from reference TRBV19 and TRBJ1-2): DGGITQSPKYLFRKEGQNVTLSCEQNLNHDAMYWYRQDPGQGLRLIYYSQIVNDFQKGDIAEGYSVSREKKESFPLTVTSAQKNPTAFYLCASSQQANGYGYTFGSGTRLTVV.

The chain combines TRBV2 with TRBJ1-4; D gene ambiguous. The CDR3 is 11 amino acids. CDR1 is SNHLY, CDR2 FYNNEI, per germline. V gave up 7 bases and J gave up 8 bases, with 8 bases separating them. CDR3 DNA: TGTGCCAGCAACAGTCGCGAAAAACTGTTTTTT. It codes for CASNSREKLFF.

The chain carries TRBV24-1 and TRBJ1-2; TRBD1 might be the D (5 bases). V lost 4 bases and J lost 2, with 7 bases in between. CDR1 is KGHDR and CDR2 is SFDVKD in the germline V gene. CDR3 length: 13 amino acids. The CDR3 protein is CATSDSGNYGYTF. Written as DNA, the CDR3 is TGTGCCACCAGTGACTCAGGGAACTATGGCTACACCTTC.

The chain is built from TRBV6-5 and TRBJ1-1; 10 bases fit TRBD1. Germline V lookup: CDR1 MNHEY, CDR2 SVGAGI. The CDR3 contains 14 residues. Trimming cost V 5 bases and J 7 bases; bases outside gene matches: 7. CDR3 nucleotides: TGTGCCAGCAGTAAGGACAGGGGGACGAATGAAGCTTTCTTT. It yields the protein CASSKDRGTNEAFF.

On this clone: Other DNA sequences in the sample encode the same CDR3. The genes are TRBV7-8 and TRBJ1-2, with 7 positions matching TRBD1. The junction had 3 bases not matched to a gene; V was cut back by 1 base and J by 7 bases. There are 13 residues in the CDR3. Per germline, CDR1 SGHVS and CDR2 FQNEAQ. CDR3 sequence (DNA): TGTGCCAGCAGCTTAGAGGGGGCGGGTGGCTACACCTTC. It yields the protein CASSLEGAGGYTF.

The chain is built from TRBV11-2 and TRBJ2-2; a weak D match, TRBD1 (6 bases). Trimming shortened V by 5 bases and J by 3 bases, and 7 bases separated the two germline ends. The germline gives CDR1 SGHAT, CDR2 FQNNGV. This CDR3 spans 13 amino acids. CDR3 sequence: CASSRTDTGELFF. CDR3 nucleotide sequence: TGTGCCAGCAGCCGGACAGACACCGGGGAGCTGTTTTTT. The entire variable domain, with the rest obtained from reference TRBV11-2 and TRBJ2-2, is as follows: EAGVAQSPRYKIIEKRQSVAFWCNPISGHATLYWYQQILGQGPKLLIQFQNNGVVDDSQLPKDRFSAERLKGVDSTLKIQPAKLEDSAVYLCASSRTDTGELFFGEGSRLTVL.

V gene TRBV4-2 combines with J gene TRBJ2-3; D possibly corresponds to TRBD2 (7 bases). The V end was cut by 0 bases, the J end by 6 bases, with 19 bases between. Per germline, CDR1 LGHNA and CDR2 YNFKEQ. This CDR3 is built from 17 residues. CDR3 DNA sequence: TGTGCCAGCAGCCAAGAGAGAGGGGGGGGCCCCCCGGATACGCAGTATTTT. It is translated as CASSQERGGGPPDTQYF.

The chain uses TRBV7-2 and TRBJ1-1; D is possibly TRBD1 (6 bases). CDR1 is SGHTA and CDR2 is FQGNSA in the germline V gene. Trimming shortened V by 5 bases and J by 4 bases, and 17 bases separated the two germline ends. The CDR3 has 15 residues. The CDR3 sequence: CASSERWGGGTEAFF. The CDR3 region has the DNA TGTGCCAGCAGCGAAAGGTGGGGGGGCGGCACTGAAGCTTTCTTT.

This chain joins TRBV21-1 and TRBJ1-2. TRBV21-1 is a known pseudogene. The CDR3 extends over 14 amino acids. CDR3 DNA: TGTGCCAGCAGAACCGGGGGACAAGTGACGGGCTACACCTTC. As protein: CASRTGGQVTGYTF.

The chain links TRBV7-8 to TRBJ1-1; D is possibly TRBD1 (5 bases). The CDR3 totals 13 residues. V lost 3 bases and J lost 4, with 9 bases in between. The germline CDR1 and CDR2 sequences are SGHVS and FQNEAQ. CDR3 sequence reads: CASSFREGTEAFF. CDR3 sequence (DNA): TGTGCCAGCAGCTTCAGGGAGGGCACTGAAGCTTTCTTT.

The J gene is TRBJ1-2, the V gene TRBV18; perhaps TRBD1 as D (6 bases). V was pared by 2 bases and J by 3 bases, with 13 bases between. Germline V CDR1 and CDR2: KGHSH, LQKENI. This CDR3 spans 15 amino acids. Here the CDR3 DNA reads TGTGCCAGCTCACCAATCGACAGGACCCACTATGGCTACACCTTC. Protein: CASSPIDRTHYGYTF.

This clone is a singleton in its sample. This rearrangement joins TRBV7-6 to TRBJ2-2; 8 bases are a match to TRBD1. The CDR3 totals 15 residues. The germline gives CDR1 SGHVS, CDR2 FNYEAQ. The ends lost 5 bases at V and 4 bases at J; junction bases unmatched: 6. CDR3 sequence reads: CASSGGTGVTGELFF. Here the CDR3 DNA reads TGTGCCAGCAGCGGGGGGACAGGCGTCACCGGGGAGCTGTTTTTT.

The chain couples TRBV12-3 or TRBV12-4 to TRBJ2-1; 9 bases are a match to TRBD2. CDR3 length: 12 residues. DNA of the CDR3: TGTGCTACTAGCGGGCGCCCCAATGAGCAGTTCTTC. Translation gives CATSGRPNEQFF.

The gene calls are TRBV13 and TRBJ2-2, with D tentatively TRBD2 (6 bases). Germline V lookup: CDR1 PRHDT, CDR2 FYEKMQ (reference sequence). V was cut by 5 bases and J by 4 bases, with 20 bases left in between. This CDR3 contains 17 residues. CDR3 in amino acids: CASSPTGTHSFTGELFF. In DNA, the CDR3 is TGTGCCAGCAGCCCCACCGGGACTCACTCCTTCACCGGGGAGCTGTTTTTT.

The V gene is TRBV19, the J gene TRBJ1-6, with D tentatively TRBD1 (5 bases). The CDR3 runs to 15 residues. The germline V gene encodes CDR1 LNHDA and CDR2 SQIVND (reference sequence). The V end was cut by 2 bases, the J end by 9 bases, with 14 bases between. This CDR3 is CASSISLGGVSPLHF. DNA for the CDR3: TGTGCCAGTAGTATAAGTTTGGGGGGGGTTTCACCCCTCCACTTT.

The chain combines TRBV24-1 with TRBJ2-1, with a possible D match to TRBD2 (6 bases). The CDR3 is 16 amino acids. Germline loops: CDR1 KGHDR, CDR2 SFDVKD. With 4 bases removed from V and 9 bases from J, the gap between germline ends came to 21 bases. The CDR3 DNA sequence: TGTGCCACCAGTGAGACGGGACTTACTATCGCGGGTGAGCAGTTCTTC. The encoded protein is CATSETGLTIAGEQFF.

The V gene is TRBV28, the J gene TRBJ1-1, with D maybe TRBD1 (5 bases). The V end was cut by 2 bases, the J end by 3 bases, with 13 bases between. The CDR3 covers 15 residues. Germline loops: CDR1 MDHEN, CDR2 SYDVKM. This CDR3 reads CASSLSGDVYTEAFF. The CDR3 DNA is TGTGCCAGCAGTTTAAGCGGGGACGTTTACACTGAAGCTTTCTTT.

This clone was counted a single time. This chain's CDR3 is CASSSLSTGRYGYTF. CDR3 nucleotide sequence: TGTGCCAGCAGTTCACTGTCGACAGGGCGCTATGGCTACACCTTC. The rearrangement joins TRBV27 to TRBJ1-2, with 7 bases lining up with TRBD1. The CDR3 runs to 15 residues. The V gene end was trimmed by 4 bases and the J gene end by 4 bases; junction bases not matched to a gene: 9. CDR1 is MNHEY, CDR2 SMNVEV, per germline (reference sequence).

CDR3 loop: CASSSYGGGNTGELFF. DNA for the CDR3: TGTGCCAGCAGTTCTTATGGGGGGGGAAACACCGGGGAGCTGTTTTTT. The chain has TRBV7-2 and TRBJ2-2, with 7 bases aligning to TRBD2. Trimming at V came to 6 bases and at J to 2 bases, leaving 9 bases not matched to a gene. This CDR3 region has 16 residues. CDR1 is SGHTA, CDR2 FQGNSA, per germline.

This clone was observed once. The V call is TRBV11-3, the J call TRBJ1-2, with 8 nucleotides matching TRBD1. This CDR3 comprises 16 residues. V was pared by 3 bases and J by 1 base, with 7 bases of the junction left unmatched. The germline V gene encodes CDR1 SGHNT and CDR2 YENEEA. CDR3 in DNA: TGTGCCAGCAGCTTCGACAGGGGCCTGTATAACTATGGCTACACCTTC. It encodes CASSFDRGLYNYGYTF.